The present T cell receptor beta chain was sequenced within a study of OX40 agonist ivuxolimab in advanced cancers. Overall study context: Cancers in dose escalation were hepatocellular, melanoma, renal cell and head and neck. Males comprised 82.7% of the group, whose mean age was 60 years (range roughly 20 to 90).

In the case of this clone: What it recognizes is unknown.

Sequencing used immunoSEQ multiplex PCR; TCRdb keeps in-frame clones, though not all of them. The table records over 90,000 clones, less than 95% of them present only once. Study conclusions and caveats: Clones of CD4+ and CD8+ blood T cells grew by week 6 at doses of 0.1 to 3.0 mg/kg.

The source material was CD4+ or CD8+ T cells sorted from blood, sampled in a trial of the OX40 agonist ivuxolimab. The sequence was collected from an adult with an advanced solid tumor such as melanoma, head and neck, liver or kidney cancer.

The chain's CDR3 is CASSPIGDGELFF. The CDR3 nucleotides read TGTGCCAGCAGCCCTATCGGGGACGGGGAGCTGTTTTTT. The chain combines TRBV7-3 with TRBJ2-2, with D tentatively TRBD2 (5 bases). The CDR3 runs 13 residues. Per germline, CDR1 SGHTA and CDR2 FQGTGA. V shed 5 bases and J shed 7 bases, with 11 bases lying between them. Looking up the rest from reference TRBV7-3 and TRBJ2-2 gives the full variable domain: GAGVSQTPSNKVTEKGKYVELRCDPISGHTALYWYRQSLGQGPEFLIYFQGTGAADDSGLPNDRFFAVRPEGSVSTLKIQRTERGDSAVYLCASSPIGDGELFFGEGSRLTVL.